The next 6 T cell receptor beta chains were all read from a single sample in a study of cytomegalovirus exposure and HLA in healthy donors. The PCR had 60 Vbeta and 13 Jbeta primers. Data came from immunoSEQ multiplex PCR; TCRdb stores just in-frame clones and leaves some out. The sample consists of 150,000 to 200,000 clones, about 79% of them appearing once. The sequenced sample consisted of PBMCs. Receptors were obtained from a man aged 50 or older in good health and CMV-seropositive.

This clone was counted between two and nine times. The V and J genes are TRBV11-3 and TRBJ2-2; 11 bases line up with TRBD1. The trim removed 4 bases at V and 6 bases at J, leaving 16 bases unmatched. Germline CDR1 is SGHNT and CDR2 is YENEEA. The CDR3 spans 19 residues. CDR3 nucleotide sequence: TGTGCCAGCAGCTCCCGGACAGGGGGCGCAGATCGGTTGCCCGGGGAGCTGTTTTTT. Translating it yields CASSSRTGGADRLPGELFF.

J is TRBJ1-1 and V is TRBV5-1; the D gene is possibly TRBD1 (6 bases). The V end was cut by 6 bases, the J end by 1 base, with 16 bases between. This CDR3 has 15 residues. Germline V gene data show CDR1 as SGHRS and CDR2 as YFSETQ. CDR3 nucleotides: TGCGCCAGCAAAAGAACTGGACAGCAGAACACTGAAGCTTTCTTT. Translated: CASKRTGQQNTEAFF. Variable domain in full (rest from reference TRBV5-1 and TRBJ1-1): KAGVTQTPRYLIKTRGQQVTLSCSPISGHRSVSWYQQTPGQGLQFLFEYFSETQRNKGNFPGRFSGRQFSNSRSEMNVSTLELGDSALYLCASKRTGQQNTEAFFGQGTRLTVV.

This clone was recorded only once. The V and J genes are TRBV27 and TRBJ2-2, with 8 bases aligning to TRBD2. This CDR3 has 17 amino acids. Germline lookup yields CDR1 MNHEY and CDR2 SMNVEV (reference sequence). The V segment lost 2 bases and the J segment 0 bases; nucleotides outside the gene matches: 5. CDR3 protein: CASSLGLAVANTGELFF. CDR3 nucleotide sequence: TGTGCCAGCAGTTTAGGACTAGCAGTCGCGAACACCGGGGAGCTGTTTTTT.

This sequence joins TRBV5-1 and TRBJ1-1; possible D gene TRBD1, 5 bases. The CDR3 length is 11 residues. Trimming shortened V by 3 bases and J by 7 bases, and 7 bases separated the two germline ends. Germline V gene lookup returns CDR1 SGHRS and CDR2 YFSETQ. In nucleotides, the CDR3 is TGCGCCAGCAGCTCGGGACTTGAAGCTTTCTTT. Amino acid sequence: CASSSGLEAFF.

The V and J genes are TRBV4-1 and TRBJ1-1; no clear D gene. The germline V gene encodes CDR1 MGHRA and CDR2 YSYEKL. V was pared by 1 base and J by 0 bases, with 12 bases between. The CDR3 consists of 16 residues. In nucleotides, the CDR3 is TGCGCCAGCAGCCAAGTTTATGGCGGGATGAACACTGAAGCTTTCTTT. This sequence encodes CASSQVYGGMNTEAFF.

V is TRBV6-4 and J is TRBJ1-5; 7 nucleotides agree with TRBD1. Germline values: CDR1 MRHNA, CDR2 SNTAGT. V trimming: 5 bases; J trimming: 2 bases; junction bases outside the gene matches: 6. CDR3 size: 15 residues. The CDR3 reads CASSPTGRGNQPQHF. The CDR3 DNA sequence: TGTGCCAGCAGTCCGACAGGGAGAGGCAATCAGCCCCAGCATTTT.